The 14 T cell receptor beta chains listed next were all sequenced from one sample in a study of blood T cell repertoires in COVID-19 (dated by TCRdb to the early 2020s). Preparation of the library involved the immunoSEQ multiplex PCR assay. TCRdb re-hosts the immuneACCESS table, in-frame sequences only. Its copies lack some clones; in the studies checked, an unresolved V gene accounts for under half of them, and the cause for the rest is not known. The sample includes some 190,000 clones, with around 80% observed a single time. Together, the top ten hold roughly 7.1% of the sample. Sample: peripheral blood. These receptors came from an older woman with COVID-19, enrolled during active disease.

This clone has a handful of counts. The chain links TRBV28 to TRBJ2-7; 7 positions agree with TRBD2. With V trimmed by 5 bases and J by 7 bases, 8 bases remained unmatched. The CDR3 runs to 13 residues. Germline lookup yields CDR1 MDHEN and CDR2 SYDVKM. CDR3 DNA sequence: TGTGCCAGCAGTAGCGGGAAACTTAGGGAGCAGTACTTC. Protein sequence: CASSSGKLREQYF.

This chain uses TRBV24-1 with TRBJ1-5, with TRBD1 identical over 7 bases. The CDR3 is made up of 15 amino acids. The germline V gene has CDR1 KGHDR and CDR2 SFDVKD. The V segment lost 4 bases and the J segment 4 bases; nucleotides outside the gene matches: 6. The CDR3: CATSEPTGENQPQHF. The CDR3 DNA follows: TGTGCCACCAGTGAACCAACAGGGGAAAATCAGCCCCAGCATTTT.

V gene TRBV28 combines with J gene TRBJ1-6; TRBD1 might be the D (5 bases). V was cut by 10 bases and J by 6 bases, with 13 bases left in between. This CDR3 is 13 amino acids long. Germline CDR1 MDHEN, CDR2 SYDVKM. The CDR3 region has the DNA TGTGCCATACGACAGACCGTTAATTCACCCCTCCACTTT. This translates into CAIRQTVNSPLHF.

The chain employs TRBV28 and TRBJ2-3; perhaps TRBD2 as D (5 bases). The CDR3 is made up of 13 amino acids. Between the trimmed V and J ends, which lost 6 bases and 4 bases, there was a span of 11 bases. CDR1 is MDHEN, CDR2 SYDVKM, per germline. In nucleotides, the CDR3 is TGTGCCAGCAGAGCCGGTAGCGCAGATACGCAGTATTTT. This encodes CASRAGSADTQYF. Drawing the rest from reference TRBV28 and TRBJ2-3, the complete variable domain is DVKVTQSSRYLVKRTGEKVFLECVQDMDHENMFWYRQDPGLGLRLIYFSYDVKMKEKGDIPEGYSVSREKKERFSLILESASTNQTSMYLCASRAGSADTQYFGPGTRLTVL.

CDR3 sequence reads: CASSLAQGFDSPLHF. CDR3 sequence (DNA): TGTGCCAGCAGCTTAGCTCAGGGGTTTGATTCACCCCTCCACTTT. V usage is TRBV7-8 and J usage is TRBJ1-6; a possible D gene is TRBD1 (6 bases). Germline-derived CDR1 and CDR2 are SGHVS and FQNEAQ. This CDR3 has 15 amino acids. Trimming shortened V by 0 bases and J by 8 bases, and 11 bases separated the two germline ends.

This clone has more than one count but fewer than ten. The chain links TRBV30 to TRBJ1-5; D gene uncertain. Germline CDR1 and CDR2: GTSNPN and SVGIG (reference sequence). Trimming removed 3 bases from V and 6 bases from J, with 12 bases in between. The CDR3 has 13 residues. CDR3 DNA sequence: TGTGCCTGGAGCCCGGGAGCAGGTCAGCCCCAGCATTTT. It codes for CAWSPGAGQPQHF.

In this sample, this clone turned up a few times. The chain employs TRBV7-8 and TRBJ2-5; 11 bases match TRBD1. The germline V gene has CDR1 SGHVS and CDR2 FQNEAQ. The V segment lost 4 bases and the J segment 4 bases; nucleotides outside the gene matches: 5. CDR3 length: 15 amino acids. The CDR3 sequence is CASSSGQGAGETQYF. CDR3 bases: TGTGCCAGCAGCTCCGGACAGGGGGCGGGAGAGACCCAGTACTTC.

This chain connects TRBV18 to TRBJ1-1, with D perhaps matching TRBD1 (6 bases). V lost 1 base and J 0 bases, leaving 18 bases between the germline ends. This CDR3 is built from 18 residues. Germline V gives CDR1 KGHSH, CDR2 LQKENI. As DNA, the CDR3 is TGTGCCAGCTCACCACGGTGTCACAGGGAGCAGATGAACACTGAAGCTTTCTTT. This codes for CASSPRCHREQMNTEAFF. Full variable domain (rest looked up from reference TRBV18 and TRBJ1-1): NAGVMQNPRHLVRRRGQEARLRCSPMKGHSHVYWYRQLPEEGLKFMVYLQKENIIDESGMPKERFSAEFPKEGPSILRIQQVVRGDSAAYFCASSPRCHREQMNTEAFFGQGTRLTVV.

V and J are TRBV11-3 and TRBJ2-1; 13 nucleotides align to TRBD2. The germline gives CDR1 SGHNT, CDR2 YENEEA. The CDR3 runs 15 residues. V was clipped by 2 bases and J by 6 bases; unmatched bases: 1. This chain's CDR3 is CASSLTSGGANEQFF. Written as DNA, the CDR3 is TGTGCCAGCAGCTTAACTAGCGGGGGGGCCAATGAGCAGTTCTTC.

This chain links TRBV10-2 with TRBJ1-2; D gene uncertain. This CDR3 spans 14 amino acids. V lost 6 bases and J lost 6, with 17 bases in between. Germline V CDR1 and CDR2: WSHSY, SAAADI. CDR3 loop: CASRHLQSGDGYTF. In nucleotides, the CDR3 is TGCGCCAGCAGACATCTCCAGAGCGGAGATGGCTACACCTTC.

The chain joins TRBV3-1 (or the pseudogene TRBV3-2) to TRBJ1-1, with a weak D call TRBD1 (5 bases). The CDR3 spans 13 residues. V lost 6 bases to trimming and J lost 5 bases, with 13 bases between them. Germline V gives CDR1 LGHDT, CDR2 YNNKEL (reference sequence). DNA of the CDR3: TGTGCCAGCAGGCCCAGGGAAAGGACTGAAGCTTTCTTT. This encodes CASRPRERTEAFF.

This chain links TRBV7-2 with TRBJ2-3; 11 positions agree with TRBD1. CDR3 size: 16 residues. Germline CDR1 SGHTA, CDR2 FQGNSA. The V and J ends lost 5 bases and 1 base, in that order; junction bases with no gene match: 5. The CDR3 sequence is CASSQDRGLGTDTQYF. CDR3 DNA sequence: TGTGCCAGCAGCCAGGACAGGGGGCTCGGCACAGATACGCAGTATTTT.

The chain carries TRBV6-2 or TRBV6-3 and TRBJ2-2; D remains ambiguous. Trimming cost V 2 bases and J 2 bases, with 24 bases left between them. Germline-derived CDR1 and CDR2 are MNHEY and SVGEGT. The CDR3 runs 20 residues. The chain's CDR3 is CASSYPSYPRRSVNTGELFF. DNA for the CDR3: TGTGCCAGCAGTTACCCCAGTTATCCCCGTAGGAGCGTAAACACCGGGGAGCTGTTTTTT.

This chain connects TRBV2 to TRBJ2-7, with D possibly being TRBD1 (5 bases). The CDR3 totals 12 residues. CDR1 is SNHLY and CDR2 is FYNNEI in the germline V gene. Trimming removed 8 bases at V and 3 bases at J, with 11 bases between. CDR3 bases: TGTGCCAGCCGTGGACAATACTACGAGCAGTACTTC. Its translation is CASRGQYYEQYF. The full variable domain, completed using reference TRBV2 and TRBJ2-7, is EPEVTQTPSHQVTQMGQEVILRCVPISNHLYFYWYRQILGQKVEFLVSFYNNEISEKSEIFDDQFSVERPDGSNFTLKIRSTKLEDSAMYFCASRGQYYEQYFGPGTRLTVT.